A selection of T cell receptor beta chains follows, all from one sample in a study of blood T cell repertoires in COVID-19. Repertoires were generated with immunoSEQ multiplex PCR, while TCRdb's copy carries only in-frame clones and drops some. In the table there are approximately 260,000 clones, about 85% of which are singletons. Input material: PBMCs or T cells enriched from blood (not recorded which). These receptors originate from a woman between 45 and 65 years old who had been exposed to COVID-19. Each CDR3 is given with its conserved first and last residue.

j_call,cdr3_length,v_call,cdr3_aa
TRBJ2-2,17,TRBV15,CATSSLVRDSNTGELFF
TRBJ2-4,15,TRBV7-2,CASSLVGLAKNIQYF
TRBJ2-1,13,TRBV12-3/TRBV12-4,CASSPGRWNEQFF
TRBJ1-5,14,TRBV4-2,CASSPIGGNQPQHF
TRBJ2-2,16,TRBV19,CASSIRTVLNTGELFF
TRBJ1-5,15,TRBV28,CASSWGFQGDQPQHF
TRBJ1-5,13,TRBV6-5,CASRQGQNQPQHF
TRBJ1-1,12,TRBV12-3/TRBV12-4,CASSLRRDGAFF
TRBJ1-5,17,TRBV6-6,CASSRSPGTGEGQPQHF
TRBJ2-2,16,TRBV5-1,CASSQTGTGGTGELFF
TRBJ2-2,13,TRBV25-1,CASSIQDTGELFF
TRBJ1-1,11,TRBV5-6,CASSLEGEAFF